One and the same sample provided the 11 T cell receptor beta chains below, sequenced in a study of blood T cell repertoires in COVID-19. Produced via immunoSEQ multiplex PCR; TCRdb's table is partial and in-frame only. This repertoire shows a few hundred thousand clones, over 75% found once; its top ten account for over 8.5%. Sequencing was carried out using peripheral blood. The receptors originated from a human donor in a cohort sampled during active COVID-19.

CDR3 DNA sequence: TGTGCCAGCAGCTTATTGACAGACGTCCTCGGGGAGACCCAGTACTTC. This gives the protein CASSLLTDVLGETQYF. V is TRBV7-6 and J is TRBJ2-5; D is possibly TRBD1 (5 bases). The CDR3 runs 16 residues. V shed 2 bases and J shed 5 bases, with 18 bases lying between them. Germline V CDR1 and CDR2: SGHVS, FNYEAQ.

V is TRBV4-1 and J is TRBJ1-1, with D possibly TRBD1 on 6 matching bases. The CDR3 extends over 16 amino acids. Germline-derived CDR1 and CDR2 are MGHRA and YSYEKL. V gave up 1 base and J gave up 0 bases, with 12 bases separating them. Written as DNA, the CDR3 is TGCGCCAGCAGCCAAGTAACAGGGTTCATGAACACTGAAGCTTTCTTT. Translation gives CASSQVTGFMNTEAFF.

Only one count was recorded for this clone. This chain uses TRBV7-3 with TRBJ1-1; the D is unclear. The germline V gene encodes CDR1 SGHTA and CDR2 FQGTGA. The length of the CDR3 is 13 residues. V gave up 2 bases and J gave up 1 base, with 5 bases separating them. The CDR3 region has the DNA TGTGCCAGCAGCTTATCCCGGAACACTGAAGCTTTCTTT. Its translation is CASSLSRNTEAFF.

The sample holds one count of this clone. The chain has TRBV6-5 and TRBJ1-1, with a weak D call TRBD1 (6 bases). The ends were cut back, 0 bases at V and 11 bases at J, with 19 bases in the middle. The germline CDR1 and CDR2 sequences are MNHEY and SVGAGI. There are 15 residues in the CDR3. The CDR3 DNA reads as TGTGCCAGCAGTTACTCGTCGTTGGGTACAGACAGGGCTTTCTTT. Protein: CASSYSSLGTDRAFF.

The chain links TRBV7-2 to TRBJ1-3; 8 nucleotides match TRBD1. This CDR3 comprises 16 residues. With V trimmed by 1 base and J by 3 bases, 5 bases remained unmatched. Germline loops: CDR1 SGHTA, CDR2 FQGNSA. The CDR3 nucleotides are TGTGCCAGCAGCTTAGGTGGCAGGGGGCTTGGAAACACCATATATTTT. The encoded protein is CASSLGGRGLGNTIYF.

The genes are TRBV9 and TRBJ2-4; 7 bases fit TRBD1. J was trimmed by 8 bases and V by 3 bases; bases with no gene match: 8. Germline-derived CDR1 and CDR2 are SGDLS and YYNGEE. The CDR3 has 14 amino acids. The CDR3 region has the DNA TGTGCCAGCAGCGAAGGGGGCGACGGGTACATTCAGTACTTC. It translates to CASSEGGDGYIQYF. The variable domain in full, completed from reference TRBV9 and TRBJ2-4, reads DSGVTQTPKHLITATGQRVTLRCSPRSGDLSVYWYQQSLDQGLQFLIQYYNGEERAKGNILERFSAQQFPDLHSELNLSSLELGDSALYFCASSEGGDGYIQYFGAGTRLSVL.

The chain employs TRBV7-2 and TRBJ2-5, with D maybe TRBD1 (6 bases). V was pared by 4 bases and J by 4 bases, with 13 bases between. The CDR3 runs 14 residues. Germline CDR1 SGHTA, CDR2 FQGNSA. In nucleotides, the CDR3 is TGTGCCAGCAGCTCAATGGGGGCTGGAGAGACCCAGTACTTC. Its translation is CASSSMGAGETQYF.

The chain carries TRBV4-1 and TRBJ2-7; 9 nucleotides line up with TRBD1. V was clipped by 2 bases and J by 4 bases; unmatched bases: 9. Germline V gene data show CDR1 as MGHRA and CDR2 as YSYEKL. The CDR3 covers 16 residues. CDR3 DNA sequence: TGCGCCAGCAGCCAAAGGGGGGGACAGGGCCTATACGAGCAGTACTTC. This translates into CASSQRGGQGLYEQYF.

The V call is TRBV3-1 (or the pseudogene TRBV3-2), the J call TRBJ1-5; weak D call: TRBD1 (6 bases). Germline CDR1 reads LGHDT; CDR2 reads YNNKEL (reference sequence). Deletions cut 3 bases from V and 7 bases from J, with 13 bases between. The CDR3 length is 14 residues. For the CDR3, the DNA is TGTGCCAGCAGCCATGCAACAGGGACCCAGCCCCAGCATTTT. This sequence encodes CASSHATGTQPQHF.

This sequence joins TRBV12-3 or TRBV12-4 and TRBJ2-2, with 8 bases aligning to TRBD1. The V segment lost 6 bases and the J segment 6 bases; nucleotides outside the gene matches: 3. This CDR3 comprises 13 residues. CDR3 sequence reads: CASSSGGSGELFF. The CDR3, as DNA: TGTGCCAGCAGCTCAGGGGGCTCCGGGGAGCTGTTTTTT.

The CDR3 DNA sequence: TGTGCCAGTGGGACAGGGGTCGGCCACGAGCAGTACTTC. Protein: CASGTGVGHEQYF. This chain links TRBV6-5 with TRBJ2-7, with 10 bases lining up with TRBD1. This CDR3 has 13 amino acids. The ends lost 9 bases at V and 5 bases at J; junction bases unmatched: 7. Germline lookup yields CDR1 MNHEY and CDR2 SVGAGI.